These 32 T cell receptor beta chains share one sample of origin, sequenced in a study of T cell repertoires in cytomegalovirus infection. TCRdb reprocessed the reads via MiXCR and lists one record per CDR3 protein. The sample holds approximately 100,000 distinct CDR3 sequences, 20% to 30% seen once. The sequenced material came from CD8+ T cells from PBMCs. The origin of the receptors is a human donor in good health (CMV status not recorded). Some clones in this sample may be carry-over from other donors' samples.

This clonotype appeared many times. The chain has TRBV7-6 and TRBJ2-7; 11 nucleotides agree with TRBD2. The CDR3 runs to 17 residues. V trimming: 6 bases; J trimming: 4 bases; junction bases outside the gene matches: 14. Germline CDR1 is SGHVS and CDR2 is FNYEAQ. The CDR3 region has the DNA TGTGCCAGCAGTACCGCCACTAGCGGGAGTACCTTTTACGAGCAGTACTTC. Translated: CASSTATSGSTFYEQYF.

This clonotype was counted a few times. The rearrangement links TRBV7-2 to TRBJ2-3, with TRBD2 as a possible D gene (5 bases). The germline V and J ends were trimmed by 5 bases and 5 bases, with 8 bases remaining between them. Germline CDR1 and CDR2: SGHTA and FQGNSA. This CDR3 spans 12 amino acids. The CDR3 is CASSPAGDTQYF. The CDR3 DNA reads as TGTGCCAGCAGCCCCGCGGGAGATACGCAGTATTTT.

The chain links TRBV6-5 to TRBJ2-1; 8 bases map to TRBD2. V lost 5 bases, J lost 4 bases, and 10 bases stayed unmatched. The CDR3 covers 16 residues. In germline, CDR1 is MNHEY, CDR2 SVGAGI. CDR3 protein: CASSPKFPSGYNEQFF. In DNA, the CDR3 is TGTGCCAGCAGTCCTAAATTTCCTAGCGGGTACAATGAGCAGTTCTTC.

J is TRBJ2-1 and V is TRBV11-2, with unresolved D. The V gene lost 5 bases and the J gene lost 6 bases, with 14 bases spanning the gap. The V gene's germline CDR1 is SGHAT and CDR2 FQNNGV. CDR3 length: 14 residues. The CDR3 loop is CASSPVPYGNEQFF. DNA for the CDR3: TGTGCCAGCAGCCCAGTCCCATACGGCAATGAGCAGTTCTTC.

The V and J genes are TRBV6-1 and TRBJ2-1; no clear D gene. The V gene's germline CDR1 is MNHNS and CDR2 SASEGT. Trimming removed 7 bases at V and 12 bases at J, with 10 bases between. The CDR3 is made up of 10 amino acids. The CDR3 sequence is CASNRPRQFF. CDR3 DNA: TGTGCCAGCAATCGGCCCCGGCAGTTCTTC.

This clonotype appeared a few times. This rearrangement joins TRBV6-2 or TRBV6-3 to TRBJ1-4; D uncertain. Trimming left V 8 bases short and J 6 bases short, with 16 bases between. The length of the CDR3 is 14 residues. Germline loops: CDR1 MNHEY, CDR2 SVGEGT. CDR3 sequence (DNA): TGTGCCAGCTGGCCTGGACCCATGGATGAAAAACTGTTTTTT. Protein sequence: CASWPGPMDEKLFF.

In its sample, this clonotype was seen many times. This sequence joins TRBV6-2 or TRBV6-3 and TRBJ1-2; D gene unclear. Trimming cost V 5 bases and J 0 bases, with 13 bases left between them. The germline V gene encodes CDR1 MNHEY and CDR2 SVGEGT. The CDR3 sequence is 15 residues long. The DNA of the CDR3 is TGTGCCAGCAGTGCTCCGCAGGAAGCTAACTATGGCTACACCTTC. The encoded protein is CASSAPQEANYGYTF.

This clonotype occurred many times. V gene TRBV11-3 combines with J gene TRBJ2-7, with D possibly TRBD2 on 6 matching bases. The CDR3 has 17 residues. The germline gives CDR1 SGHNT, CDR2 YENEEA. Deletions cut 0 bases from V and 5 bases from J, with 20 bases between. CDR3 nucleotide sequence: TGTGCCAGCAGCTTAGAATTGGGCGGGGTAGGTGTGGACGAGCAGTACTTC. This encodes CASSLELGGVGVDEQYF.

This clonotype was seen a few times. CDR3 sequence (DNA): TGCGCCAGCAGCCAAGAAAGGAGTCCCCAAGAGACCCAGTACTTC. Its protein product is CASSQERSPQETQYF. The chain combines TRBV4-3 with TRBJ2-5; D is uncertain. The length of the CDR3 is 15 residues. Germline lookup yields CDR1 LGHNA and CDR2 YSLEER. V shed 0 bases and J shed 1 base, with 9 bases lying between them.

The chain uses TRBV12-3 or TRBV12-4 and TRBJ2-1, with 12 bases that match TRBD2. This CDR3 spans 20 amino acids. Losses at the gene ends were 7 bases for V and 4 bases for J; bases not matched to a gene: 20. CDR3 residues: CASTISKIETSGGTYNEQFF. In nucleotides, the CDR3 is TGTGCCAGCACCATCTCGAAAATTGAAACTAGCGGGGGGACTTACAATGAGCAGTTCTTC.

V usage is TRBV11-3 and J usage is TRBJ2-7, with 7 bases fitting TRBD2. Germline lookup yields CDR1 SGHNT and CDR2 YENEEA. The CDR3 has 12 residues. V was clipped by 8 bases and J by 7 bases; unmatched bases: 8. This chain's CDR3 is CASGAGGGEQYF. DNA for the CDR3: TGTGCCAGCGGTGCCGGCGGGGGAGAGCAGTACTTC.

The table lists this clonotype with many counts. The chain recombines TRBV7-6 with TRBJ1-1; D unresolved. CDR1 is SGHVS and CDR2 is FNYEAQ in the germline V gene. This CDR3 has 15 residues. The V end lost 4 bases, the J end lost 3 bases, and 15 bases lay between the germline ends. CDR3 DNA: TGTGCCAGCAGCTCTTCGTGGGGTGTAGACACTGAAGCTTTCTTT. This gives the protein CASSSSWGVDTEAFF.

This sequence joins TRBV2 and TRBJ2-2; D gene ambiguous. Trimming shortened V by 6 bases and J by 1 base, and 6 bases separated the two germline ends. The CDR3 is 13 amino acids. CDR1 and CDR2 from the germline V gene are SNHLY and FYNNEI. Here the CDR3 reads CASREKNTGELFF. The CDR3, as DNA: TGTGCCAGCAGGGAAAAGAACACCGGGGAGCTGTTTTTT.

This clonotype was counted only a few times. The J gene is TRBJ2-3, the V gene TRBV6-2 or TRBV6-3, with a tentative D call TRBD1 (6 bases). V lost 2 bases and J lost 4, with 16 bases in between. CDR1 MNHEY and CDR2 SVGEGT come from the germline V gene. CDR3 size: 16 residues. The DNA for the CDR3 is TGTGCCAGCAGTTACGGTCGGACAGCATTGGCAGATACGCAGTATTTT. Its translation: CASSYGRTALADTQYF.

The chain uses TRBV7-6 and TRBJ2-1; D remains ambiguous. The V end lost 0 bases, the J end lost 0 bases, and 6 bases lay between the germline ends. The CDR3 extends over 15 amino acids. Germline CDR1 and CDR2: SGHVS and FNYEAQ. The CDR3 sequence: CASSLAYSSYNEQFF. DNA of the CDR3: TGTGCCAGCAGCTTAGCGTACAGCTCCTACAATGAGCAGTTCTTC.

This chain joins TRBV5-6 and TRBJ2-2; D might be TRBD1 (5 bases). CDR1 SGHDT and CDR2 YYEEEE come from the germline V gene. V lost 3 bases and J lost 10, with 16 bases in between. The CDR3 length is 14 residues. CDR3 nucleotides: TGTGCCAGCAGCTCGGACACAACACCGTCGGAGCTGTTTTTT. Protein: CASSSDTTPSELFF.

The CDR3, as DNA: TGCGCCAGCAGCCACCCGGGACAGGGGATAGGGAGCACAGATACGCAGTATTTT. Amino acids: CASSHPGQGIGSTDTQYF. This chain uses TRBV4-1 with TRBJ2-3; 10 bases are shared with TRBD1. Germline CDR1 reads MGHRA; CDR2 reads YSYEKL. CDR3 size: 18 residues. Trimming cost V 3 bases and J 0 bases; bases outside gene matches: 9.

Many counts were recorded for this clonotype. The chain combines TRBV7-2 with TRBJ2-7; D is unresolved. Trimming took 5 bases from V and 4 from J, leaving 12 bases between them. The CDR3 extends over 13 amino acids. Germline CDR1 reads SGHTA; CDR2 reads FQGNSA. The CDR3 sequence is CASSPQWGYEQYF. DNA of the CDR3: TGTGCCAGCAGCCCCCAGTGGGGATACGAGCAGTACTTC.

This chain joins TRBV12-5 and TRBJ1-2; D might be TRBD1 (6 bases). Germline-derived CDR1 and CDR2 are LGHNT and FRNRAP. CDR3 length equals 14 residues. V lost 3 bases and J lost 4, with 12 bases in between. The CDR3 loop is CASGFKGQIYGYTF. CDR3 nucleotides: TGTGCTAGTGGTTTTAAGGGACAAATCTATGGCTACACCTTC.

Only a few counts were recorded for this clonotype. The CDR3 bases are TGTGCCAGTAGTATACAGACAGGGGACGAGCAGTACTTC. This translates into CASSIQTGDEQYF. The V call is TRBV19, the J call TRBJ2-7; 8 positions match TRBD1. The trim removed 2 bases at V and 5 bases at J, leaving 2 bases unmatched. The CDR3 is 13 residues long. Germline V lookup: CDR1 LNHDA, CDR2 SQIVND (reference sequence).

This clonotype was recorded a few times. J is TRBJ2-7 and V is TRBV29-1; TRBD1 agrees at 10 bases. CDR1 and CDR2 from the germline V gene are SQVTM and ANQGSEA. The trim removed 0 bases at V and 3 bases at J, leaving 5 bases unmatched. The CDR3 loop spans 15 amino acids. The CDR3 bases are TGCAGCGTTGAAGAGGGCGGGACAGGGGACTACGAGCAGTACTTC. Translation: CSVEEGGTGDYEQYF.

This clonotype was seen more than once but under ten times. Here the CDR3 DNA reads TGCGCCAGCAGCCAAGAAGCACAGGAGTTAGGCGAGCAGTACTTC. Protein sequence: CASSQEAQELGEQYF. The chain has TRBV4-1 and TRBJ2-7, with D possibly TRBD1 on 5 matching bases. Germline V gene data show CDR1 as MGHRA and CDR2 as YSYEKL. V was trimmed by 0 bases and J by 6 bases, leaving 15 bases between them. The CDR3 consists of 15 residues.

The CDR3 DNA is TGTGCCAGCACTCCTTACGCACCTACCAATGAGCAGTTCTTC. This encodes CASTPYAPTNEQFF. This chain connects TRBV6-2 or TRBV6-3 to TRBJ2-1, with no clear D. Germline V gives CDR1 MNHEY, CDR2 SVGEGT. This CDR3 has 14 amino acids. V gave up 7 bases and J gave up 6 bases, with 16 bases separating them.

This clonotype was picked up many times. This chain links TRBV20-1 with TRBJ2-7, with 11 positions matching TRBD1. The ends lost 0 bases at V and 3 bases at J; junction bases unmatched: 10. This CDR3 spans 17 amino acids. The V gene's germline CDR1 is DFQATT and CDR2 SNEGSKA (reference sequence). Here the CDR3 reads CSARDIVGQGAGYEQYF. CDR3 in DNA: TGCAGTGCTAGAGATATCGTCGGACAGGGGGCCGGCTACGAGCAGTACTTC.

The rearrangement uses TRBV5-6 and TRBJ1-5; D uncertain. The germline gives CDR1 SGHDT, CDR2 YYEEEE. The CDR3 consists of 14 residues. V shed 0 bases and J shed 5 bases, with 9 bases lying between them. This chain's CDR3 is CASSLAPGDQPQHF. In DNA form, the CDR3 reads TGTGCCAGCAGCTTGGCCCCTGGGGATCAGCCCCAGCATTTT.

V and J are TRBV27 and TRBJ1-1, with 9 bases aligning to TRBD1. The length of the CDR3 is 16 residues. V trimming: 4 bases; J trimming: 1 base; junction bases outside the gene matches: 7. Germline CDR1 and CDR2: MNHEY and SMNVEV (reference sequence). CDR3 loop: CASSYGQGSWNTEAFF. CDR3 sequence (DNA): TGTGCCAGCAGTTACGGACAGGGGTCGTGGAACACTGAAGCTTTCTTT.

In its sample, this clonotype was seen many times. The rearrangement links TRBV7-2 to TRBJ2-3; D uncertain. The germline V gene has CDR1 SGHTA and CDR2 FQGNSA. Trimming stripped 2 bases from V and 2 bases from J, with 11 bases between. The CDR3 loop spans 15 amino acids. The CDR3 DNA reads as TGTGCCAGCAGCTTAAGTGGGCAGGACACAGATACGCAGTATTTT. Its protein is CASSLSGQDTDTQYF.

This clonotype was seen repeatedly, ten times or more. The CDR3 sequence is CASSRTSGRGETQYF. In DNA, the CDR3 is TGTGCCAGCAGCCGGACTAGCGGGAGGGGAGAGACCCAGTACTTC. This rearrangement joins TRBV11-2 to TRBJ2-5; 15 positions agree with TRBD2. This CDR3 has 15 amino acids. Germline V gives CDR1 SGHAT, CDR2 FQNNGV. V trimming: 5 bases; J trimming: 4 bases; junction bases outside the gene matches: 2.

This clonotype was counted only a few times. This rearrangement joins TRBV11-2 to TRBJ2-1; 9 bases match TRBD2. V lost 7 bases and J lost 4; bases outside the gene matches: 11. The CDR3 length is 16 residues. In germline, CDR1 is SGHAT, CDR2 FQNNGV. CDR3 coding DNA: TGTGCCAGCACCCCCCCCGCGGGAGGGTCGTACAATGAGCAGTTCTTC. As protein: CASTPPAGGSYNEQFF. Drawing the rest from reference TRBV11-2 and TRBJ2-1, the complete variable domain is EAGVAQSPRYKIIEKRQSVAFWCNPISGHATLYWYQQILGQGPKLLIQFQNNGVVDDSQLPKDRFSAERLKGVDSTLKIQPAKLEDSAVYLCASTPPAGGSYNEQFFGPGTRLTVL.

The chain employs TRBV28 and TRBJ2-2; D remains unclear. Trimming took 4 bases from V and 6 from J, leaving 12 bases between them. This CDR3 has 14 residues. Germline V gene lookup returns CDR1 MDHEN and CDR2 SYDVKM. This chain's CDR3 is CASSSPGVPGELFF. In nucleotides, the CDR3 is TGTGCCAGCAGTTCCCCCGGTGTTCCCGGGGAGCTGTTTTTT.

This clonotype was seen many times. The chain couples TRBV7-9 to TRBJ1-1, with D hard to call. Trimming cost V 1 base and J 1 base, with 7 bases left between them. The CDR3 consists of 14 residues. Germline assignment: CDR1 SEHNR and CDR2 FQNEAQ (reference sequence). CDR3: CASSLVEGNTEAFF. In nucleotides, the CDR3 is TGTGCCAGCAGCTTAGTCGAGGGGAACACTGAAGCTTTCTTT.

This sequence joins TRBV4-3 and TRBJ2-5; 11 bases agree with TRBD1. The CDR3 spans 17 residues. Germline lookup yields CDR1 LGHNA and CDR2 YSLEER. Losses at the gene ends were 0 bases for V and 3 bases for J; bases not matched to a gene: 6. CDR3 sequence (DNA): TGCGCCAGCAGCCAAGACATCGGGACAGGGGGAGAAGAGACCCAGTACTTC. Translation: CASSQDIGTGGEETQYF.